These T cell receptor beta chains were read from a single sample in a study of control samples from healthy donors and cancer patients. Here immunoSEQ multiplex PCR was the method, and the copy in TCRdb shows in-frame clones only, minus some. The data contain some 130,000 clones, approximately 90% of them singletons. Sequences were obtained from blood. Every receptor here comes from a man between 40 and 49 years old in good health. Both conserved end residues are part of each CDR3. A D gene is named only where the DNA matches it firmly. Not every row has a clone size; where given, it reads once, few, many or a size class.

>.|TRBV18|TRBJ2-3|16|once
TGTGCCAGCTCACCAAAAGGCCCAGGAGGGGCAGATACGCAGTATTTT
CASSPKGPGGADTQYF
>.|TRBV19|TRBJ1-5|15|.
TGTGCCAGCAGAGTGGACGGACGGCAAAATCAGCCCCAGCATTTT
CASRVDGRQNQPQHF
>.|TRBV28|TRBJ1-5|16|.
TGTGCCAGCAGCCTAGGGCAGGCATATAGCAATCAGCCCCAGCATTTT
CASSLGQAYSNQPQHF
>TRBD2|TRBV11-2|TRBJ2-5|17|.
TGTGCCAGCAGCTTAGCGACTAGCGGGGGGACCCAAGAGACCCAGTACTTC
CASSLATSGGTQETQYF
>TRBD1|TRBV5-1|TRBJ1-6|17|once
TGCGCCAGCAGCCTTTTCTTCCCGGGACAGGGGAGTTCACCCCTCCACTTT
CASSLFFPGQGSSPLHF
>TRBD2|TRBV10-3|TRBJ2-7|14|.
TGTGCCATCAGCGGGGGGGGCCTGTTCTACGAGCAGTACTTC
CAISGGGLFYEQYF
>.|TRBV5-1|TRBJ2-6|18|.
TGCGCCAGCAGCTTTCAGGCGGGGGACACCTCTGGGGCCAACGTCCTGACTTTC
CASSFQAGDTSGANVLTF
>TRBD2|TRBV3-1/TRBV3-2|TRBJ2-1|15|.
TGTGCCAGCAGCCAAATAGCGGGGGGGCCCCATGAGCAGTTCTTC
CASSQIAGGPHEQFF
>.|TRBV7-2|TRBJ2-7|12|.
TGTGCCAGCAGCTTCATAAACTACGAGCAGTACTTC
CASSFINYEQYF
>.|TRBV28|TRBJ2-5|16|few
TGTGCCAGCAGTTTAATTTCTACTGGGGGCCAAGAGACCCAGTACTTC
CASSLISTGGQETQYF
>.|TRBV6-1|TRBJ1-3|18|.
TGTGCCAGCAGTGCTCTGCCCCCCGGCAGGTCATCTGGAAACACCATATATTTT
CASSALPPGRSSGNTIYF
>.|TRBV27|TRBJ2-6|16|.
TGTGCCAGCAGCCCTAAAACAGGGACTGGGGCCAACGTCCTGACTTTC
CASSPKTGTGANVLTF
>TRBD2|TRBV27|TRBJ2-2|17|.
TGTGCCAGCAGTGGGGGGCCGGGACTAGTTTTCCCCGGGGAGCTGTTTTTT
CASSGGPGLVFPGELFF
>TRBD1|TRBV12-3/TRBV12-4|TRBJ2-7|13|once
TGTGCCAGCAGTTTAACAGGGGCCTACGAGCAGTACTTC
CASSLTGAYEQYF
>.|TRBV11-2|TRBJ2-1|11|once
TGTGCCAGCAGCTTAGCTTATGAGCAGTTCTTC
CASSLAYEQFF
>.|TRBV14|TRBJ2-7|14|.
TGTGCCAGCAGCCAACAGGGTATATCCTACGAGCAGTACTTC
CASSQQGISYEQYF
>TRBD2|TRBV30|TRBJ2-1|17|.
TGTGCCTGGAGTGGGGGACTAGCGGGGGGCGGCCCCATTGAGCAGTTCTTC
CAWSGGLAGGGPIEQFF
>TRBD1|TRBV5-6|TRBJ1-5|17|.
TGTGCCAGCAGCTTGGCCTCGACAGGGCTTTTCAATCAGCCCCAGCATTTT
CASSLASTGLFNQPQHF
>TRBD2|TRBV28|TRBJ2-3|13|.
TGTGCCAGCAGTTGGGGGGGGACAGATACGCAGTATTTT
CASSWGGTDTQYF
>.|TRBV18|TRBJ1-4|13|.
TGTGCCAGCTCACCACAGGGAGATGAAAAACTGTTTTTT
CASSPQGDEKLFF
>TRBD2|TRBV28|TRBJ2-1|18|.
TGTGCCAGCAGCTTCCCGACCCAACTAGCGGGGGGGTCGTATGAGCAGTTCTTC
CASSFPTQLAGGSYEQFF
>.|TRBV28|TRBJ1-2|12|.
TGTGCCAGCAGTTTCCGGGGATATGGCTACACCTTC
CASSFRGYGYTF
>TRBD1|TRBV2|TRBJ1-6|14|few
TGTGCCAGCAGTACGGACAGGGAGAATTCACCCCTCCACTTT
CASSTDRENSPLHF
>TRBD1|TRBV9|TRBJ2-7|14|.
TGTGCCAGCAGCGTGGGAAGGGGGCTCGACGAGCAGTACTTC
CASSVGRGLDEQYF
>TRBD1|TRBV6-5|TRBJ1-2|14|.
TGTGCCAGCAGTACGAAGACAGGGAGCTATGGCTACACCTTC
CASSTKTGSYGYTF
>.|TRBV5-1|TRBJ2-3|13|.
TGCGCCAGCAGCTTTGAGTCCACAGATACGCAGTATTTT
CASSFESTDTQYF
>.|TRBV1|TRBJ2-1|17|.
TGCACCAGCAGCCCCCTCTCCGGGACGGAGATTAACGGTGAGCAGTTCTTC
CTSSPLSGTEINGEQFF
>TRBD1|TRBV28|TRBJ1-4|16|.
TGTGCCAGCAGTTTCTCCGGACAGGGCTTTGTGGAAAAACTGTTTTTT
CASSFSGQGFVEKLFF
>.|TRBV6-6|TRBJ2-5|14|.
TGTGCCAGCAGTGCCGCTGGGGTGGTCGGGACCCAGTACTTC
CASSAAGVVGTQYF
>.|TRBV6-1|TRBJ2-2|16|once
TGTGCCAGCAGTGGGCAGCCGGGAGAGAGGGGCGGGGAGCTGTTTTTT
CASSGQPGERGGELFF
>.|TRBV15|TRBJ1-1|13|.
TGTGCCACCAGACAAACCATGAACACTGAAGCTTTCTTT
CATRQTMNTEAFF
>.|TRBV7-2|TRBJ2-5|14|.
TGTGCCAGCAGCTTAGAGGGCAGGGAGCCCACCCAGTACTTC
CASSLEGREPTQYF
>TRBD1|TRBV3-1/TRBV3-2|TRBJ1-3|16|.
TGTGCCAGCAGCCAAACCCACTGGGACAGCCGAAACACCATATATTTT
CASSQTHWDSRNTIYF
>.|TRBV9|TRBJ1-5|13|.
TGTGCCAGCAGTTTTGGGGGCAATCAGCCCCAGCATTTT
CASSFGGNQPQHF
>.|TRBV2|TRBJ2-7|14|.
TGTGCCAGCAGTGAAAGGAGCCAGCTAGGGGAGCAGTACTTC
CASSERSQLGEQYF
>TRBD1|TRBV5-8|TRBJ1-1|13|.
TGTGCCAGCTCCGACCCGACAGGGGAGAGACACTTCTTT
CASSDPTGERHFF
>TRBD1|TRBV5-1|TRBJ2-7|15|.
TGCGCCAGCAGCTTGGGGGGACAGGGGTCTTACGAGCAGTACTTC
CASSLGGQGSYEQYF